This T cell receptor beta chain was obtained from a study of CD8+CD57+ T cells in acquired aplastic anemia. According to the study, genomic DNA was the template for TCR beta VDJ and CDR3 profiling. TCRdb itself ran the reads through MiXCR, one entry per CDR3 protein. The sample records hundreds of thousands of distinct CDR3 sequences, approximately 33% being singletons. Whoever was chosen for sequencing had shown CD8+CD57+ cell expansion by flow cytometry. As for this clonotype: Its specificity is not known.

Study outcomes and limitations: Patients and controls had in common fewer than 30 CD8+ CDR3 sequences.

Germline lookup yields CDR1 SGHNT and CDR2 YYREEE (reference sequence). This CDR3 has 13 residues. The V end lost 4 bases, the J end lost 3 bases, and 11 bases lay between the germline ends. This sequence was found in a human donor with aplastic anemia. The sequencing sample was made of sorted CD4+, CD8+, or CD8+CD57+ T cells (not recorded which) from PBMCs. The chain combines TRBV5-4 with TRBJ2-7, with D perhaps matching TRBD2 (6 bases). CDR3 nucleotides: TGTGCCAGCAGCCCCTTAGCGGACTACGAGCAGTACTTC. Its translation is CASSPLADYEQYF. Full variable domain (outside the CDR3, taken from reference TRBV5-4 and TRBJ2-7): ETGVTQSPTHLIKTRGQQVTLRCSSQSGHNTVSWYQQALGQGPQFIFQYYREEENGRGNFPPRFSGLQFPNYSSELNVNALELDDSALYLCASSPLADYEQYFGPGTRLTVT.